One sample yielded the 14 T cell receptor beta chains listed below, sequenced in a study of tumor-infiltrating lymphocytes in primary liver carcinoma. Blood RNA originated from unsorted whole blood, with germline DNA additionally extracted. The investigators made TCR beta cDNA from roughly 460 ng total RNA, using a constant-region primer. Nested multiplex PCR, run for three rounds with slightly modified ARM-PCR, yielded TCR beta libraries. PCR rounds one and two used TRBV1-TRBV30 forward primers with a C-beta reverse primer for 10 cycles each. TCRdb itself ran the multiplex PCR reads through MiXCR, one entry per CDR3 protein. The data contain just over 300,000 distinct CDR3 sequences, 45% to 70% of them singletons. The source material was peripheral blood. These receptors originate from a woman aged 25 to 39 with primary liver carcinoma and hepatitis B virus infection.

This clonotype was detected only once. At one boundary the junction diverges from the germline segment, which might be a read error. In nucleotides, the CDR3 is TGCGGCGTTGAATTCCCTAGCGGGAACTCCTACGAGCAGTACTTC. It translates to CGVEFPSGNSYEQYF. V usage is TRBV29-1 and J usage is TRBJ2-7; TRBD2 agrees at 9 bases. CDR1 and CDR2 from the germline V gene are SQVTM and ANQGSEA. The CDR3 length is 15 residues.

In its sample, this clonotype was seen once. At one end the junction does not follow the germline gene, possibly because of a read error. The chain employs TRBV4-1 and TRBJ2-4; 9 nucleotides line up with TRBD1. CDR1 and CDR2 (germline): MGHRA, YSYEKL. The CDR3 contains 21 residues. CDR3 sequence: CASSQEWDREDLDLAINIQYF. In DNA, the CDR3 is TGCGCCAGCAGCCAAGAGTGGGACAGGGAAGATCTTGACCTAGCCATAAACATTCAGTACTTC.

Note on this clonotype: Just one base apart from a much larger clone, this may be a read error. The rearrangement uses TRBV12-3 or TRBV12-4 and TRBJ1-1, with 8 nucleotides matching TRBD1. J gave up 8 bases and V 10 bases, and 15 bases lay outside the gene matches. The CDR3 consists of 14 residues. The CDR3 sequence is CANNSGTGAREAFF. CDR3 DNA: TGTGCCAACAACTCCGGGACAGGAGCTCGCGAAGCTTTCTTT.

Turning to this clonotype: Given a much more abundant clone one base away, this may be a read error. V usage is TRBV29-1 and J usage is TRBJ2-2, with D possibly matching TRBD2 (6 bases). Germline-derived CDR1 and CDR2 are SQVTM and ANQGSEA. The CDR3 length is 14 residues. Trimming pared 7 bases from V and 6 bases from J, leaving 18 bases between. The CDR3 sequence: CSARGTCGSGELFF. The CDR3 coding sequence is TGCAGCGCCCGCGGGACGTGTGGATCCGGGGAGCTGTTTTTT.

V is TRBV11-2 and J is TRBJ2-7; 11 bases align to TRBD1. Per the germline V gene, CDR1 is SGHAT and CDR2 is FQNNGV. The ends lost 1 base at V and 1 base at J; junction bases unmatched: 9. The CDR3 has 18 amino acids. CDR3 protein: CASSLVSGTGGGSYEQYF. Here the CDR3 DNA reads TGTGCCAGCAGCTTAGTCTCAGGGACAGGGGGGGGATCCTACGAGCAGTACTTC.

For this clonotype: The junction differs from germline at one of its ends, possibly a read error. The CDR3 protein is CASSQIGSGKTIYF. Here the CDR3 DNA reads TGTGCCAGCAGTCAAATTGGCTCTGGAAAGACCATATATTTT. This sequence joins TRBV13 and TRBJ1-3; D gene uncertain. This CDR3 has 14 residues. Germline CDR1 PRHDT, CDR2 FYEKMQ (reference sequence). Variable domain in full (rest from reference TRBV13 and TRBJ1-3): AAGVIQSPRHLIKEKRETATLKCYPIPRHDTVYWYQQGPGQDPQFLISFYEKMQSDKGSIPDRFSAQQFSDYHSELNMSSLELGDSALYFCASSQIGSGKTIYFGEGSWLTVV.

About this clonotype itself: The junction shows a germline mismatch at one end, possibly a read error. The rearrangement uses TRBV11-2 and TRBJ2-2; TRBD1 matches 7 bases. Per the germline V gene, CDR1 is SGHAT and CDR2 is FQNNGV. This CDR3 contains 16 residues. The DNA of the CDR3 is TGTGCCAGCAGCTTCCCCCTGGACAGGAACACCGGGGAGCAGTTTTTT. This translates into CASSFPLDRNTGEQFF. The variable domain in full, with the rest retrieved from reference TRBV11-2 and TRBJ2-2, is EAGVAQSPRYKIIEKRQSVAFWCNPISGHATLYWYQQILGQGPKLLIQFQNNGVVDDSQLPKDRFSAERLKGVDSTLKIQPAKLEDSAVYLCASSFPLDRNTGEQFFGEGSRLTVL.

The chain combines TRBV28 with TRBJ2-2; no firm D call. The CDR3 spans 12 residues. V was pared by 4 bases and J by 7 bases, with 7 bases between. CDR1 MDHEN and CDR2 SYDVKM come from the germline V gene. CDR3 nucleotide sequence: TGTGCCAGCAGTTCGATTAGCGGGGAGCTGTTTTTT. The encoded protein is CASSSISGELFF.

The CDR3 here is CASSQELKYTDTQYF. CDR3 sequence (DNA): TGTGCCAGCAGCCAGGAGTTAAAATACACAGATACGCAGTATTTT. The chain employs TRBV14 and TRBJ2-3; D is ambiguous. Trimming pared 3 bases from V and 2 bases from J, leaving 12 bases between. The CDR3 spans 15 residues. In germline, CDR1 is SGHDN, CDR2 FVKESK.

This clonotype occurred many times. This chain uses TRBV29-1 with TRBJ1-1; D is possibly TRBD1 (6 bases). The V gene's germline CDR1 is SQVTM and CDR2 ANQGSEA. The CDR3 loop spans 14 amino acids. V shed 7 bases and J shed 3 bases, with 18 bases lying between them. The DNA for the CDR3 is TGCAGCGCAGGGACGGAGGGGGGCTACACTGAAGCTTTCTTT. Residues: CSAGTEGGYTEAFF.

This clonotype was counted only a few times. The CDR3 sequence: CASSWYSDTQYF. Written as DNA, the CDR3 is TGTGCCAGCAGTTGGTATTCAGATACGCAGTATTTT. The chain uses TRBV12-3 or TRBV12-4 and TRBJ2-3, with D uncertain. The V gene lost 4 bases and the J gene lost 4 bases, with 6 bases spanning the gap. The CDR3 has 12 residues.

About this clonotype: Because the CDR3's place on the DNA is in doubt, the DNA is left out and the CDR3 is given as listed by TCRdb. This rearrangement joins TRBV28 to TRBJ1-5; whether TRBD1, the table's D call, matches the DNA was not checked. Germline CDR1 is MDHEN and CDR2 is SYDVKM. The length of the CDR3 is 14 amino acids, counting both ends. The chain's CDR3 is CASSWGLGNQPPHF.

Points on this clonotype: A much larger clone is a single base away; this may be a read error. This rearrangement joins TRBV12-3 or TRBV12-4 to TRBJ1-5; D is unresolved. CDR3 size: 13 residues. The CDR3 DNA reads as TGTGCCAACAGTTTCACCGGCAATCAGCCCCAGCATTTT. Translating gives CANSFTGNQPQHF.

This clonotype occurred a few times. The chain has TRBV6-1 and TRBJ2-3; perhaps TRBD2 as D (5 bases). The germline gives CDR1 MNHNS, CDR2 SASEGT. The CDR3 totals 14 residues. With 4 bases removed from V and 6 bases from J, the gap between germline ends came to 14 bases. This chain's CDR3 is CASSARTAPDTQYF. In DNA, the CDR3 is TGTGCCAGCAGTGCCCGGACTGCCCCCGATACGCAGTATTTT.